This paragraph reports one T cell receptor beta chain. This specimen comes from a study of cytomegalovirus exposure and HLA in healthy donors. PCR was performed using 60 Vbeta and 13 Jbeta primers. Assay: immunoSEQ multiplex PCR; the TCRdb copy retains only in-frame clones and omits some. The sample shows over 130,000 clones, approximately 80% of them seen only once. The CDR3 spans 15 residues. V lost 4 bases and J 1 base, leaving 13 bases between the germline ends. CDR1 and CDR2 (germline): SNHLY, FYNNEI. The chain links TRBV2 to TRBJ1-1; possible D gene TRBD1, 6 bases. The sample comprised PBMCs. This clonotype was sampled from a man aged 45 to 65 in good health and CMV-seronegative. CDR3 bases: TGTGCCAGCAGTGTAGAAGGGGGAACGAACACTGAAGCTTTCTTT. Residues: CASSVEGGTNTEAFF. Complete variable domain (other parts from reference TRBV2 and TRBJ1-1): EPEVTQTPSHQVTQMGQEVILRCVPISNHLYFYWYRQILGQKVEFLVSFYNNEISEKSEIFDDQFSVERPDGSNFTLKIRSTKLEDSAMYFCASSVEGGTNTEAFFGQGTRLTVV.